This T cell receptor beta chain was sequenced during a study of T-cell reconstitution after alpha-beta-depleted transplantation in children. The table lists this clonotype with many counts. The length of the CDR3 is 15 residues. Germline assignment: CDR1 MNHEY and CDR2 SVGAGI. The V gene lost 3 bases and the J gene lost 2 bases, with 14 bases spanning the gap. Unique molecular identifiers featured in how the TCRbeta library was prepared. TCRdb re-analysed the PCR reads in MiXCR, keeping a single row per CDR3 protein. Here the sample spans 190,000 or so distinct CDR3 sequences, more than 6.5% being singletons.

The source was PBMCs from the stem cell graft donor, collected from the stem cell graft. This chain connects TRBV6-5 to TRBJ2-7; D not resolved. The sequence came from a human donor who donated a stem cell graft to a child with Wiskott-Aldrich syndrome. CDR3 nucleotides: TGTGCCAGCAGTTATAGGACCCTGATGGCCTACGAGCAGTACTTC. Protein product: CASSYRTLMAYEQYF.